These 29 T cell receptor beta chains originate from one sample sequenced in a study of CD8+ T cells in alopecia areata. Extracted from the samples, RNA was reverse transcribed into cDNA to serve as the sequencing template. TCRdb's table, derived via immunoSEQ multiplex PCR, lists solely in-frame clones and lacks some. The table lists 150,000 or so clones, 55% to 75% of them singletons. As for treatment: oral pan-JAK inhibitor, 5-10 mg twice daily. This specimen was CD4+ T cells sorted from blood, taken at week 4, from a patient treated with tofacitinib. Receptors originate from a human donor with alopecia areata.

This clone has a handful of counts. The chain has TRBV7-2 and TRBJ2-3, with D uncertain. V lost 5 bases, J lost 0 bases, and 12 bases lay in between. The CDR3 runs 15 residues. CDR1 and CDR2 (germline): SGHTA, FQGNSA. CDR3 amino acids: CASSRATTSTDTQYF. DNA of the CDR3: TGTGCCAGCAGCAGAGCGACAACTAGCACAGATACGCAGTATTTT.

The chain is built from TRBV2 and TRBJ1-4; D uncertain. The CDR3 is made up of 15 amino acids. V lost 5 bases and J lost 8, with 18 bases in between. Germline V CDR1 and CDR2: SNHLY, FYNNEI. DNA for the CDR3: TGTGCCAGCAGTTTCGGGCCCACCAATGAGGAAAAACTGTTTTTT. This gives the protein CASSFGPTNEEKLFF. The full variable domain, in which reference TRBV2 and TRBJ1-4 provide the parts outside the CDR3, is EPEVTQTPSHQVTQMGQEVILRCVPISNHLYFYWYRQILGQKVEFLVSFYNNEISEKSEIFDDQFSVERPDGSNFTLKIRSTKLEDSAMYFCASSFGPTNEEKLFFGSGTQLSVL.

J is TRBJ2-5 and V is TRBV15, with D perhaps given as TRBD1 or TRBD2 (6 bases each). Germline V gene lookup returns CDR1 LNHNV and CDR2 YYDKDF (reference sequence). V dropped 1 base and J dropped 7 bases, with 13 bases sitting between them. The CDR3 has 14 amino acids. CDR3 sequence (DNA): TGTGCCACCAGCAGAGTTGAGGGGGGTGCGACCCAGTACTTC. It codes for CATSRVEGGATQYF.

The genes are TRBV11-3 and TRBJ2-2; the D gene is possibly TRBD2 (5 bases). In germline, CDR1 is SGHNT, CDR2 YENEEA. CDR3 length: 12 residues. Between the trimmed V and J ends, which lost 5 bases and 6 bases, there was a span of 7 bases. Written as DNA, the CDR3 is TGTGCCAGCAGCGGGAGTTCCGGGGAGCTGTTTTTT. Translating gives CASSGSSGELFF. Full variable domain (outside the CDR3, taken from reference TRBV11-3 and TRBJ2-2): EAGVVQSPRYKIIEKKQPVAFWCNPISGHNTLYWYLQNLGQGPELLIRYENEEAVDDSQLPKDRFSAERLKGVDSTLKIQPAELGDSAVYLCASSGSSGELFFGEGSRLTVL.

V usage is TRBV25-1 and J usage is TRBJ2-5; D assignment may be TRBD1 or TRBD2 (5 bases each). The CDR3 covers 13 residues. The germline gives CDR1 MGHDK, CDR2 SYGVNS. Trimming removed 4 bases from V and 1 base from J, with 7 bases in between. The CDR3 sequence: CASSAGTQETQYF. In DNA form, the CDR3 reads TGTGCCAGCAGTGCAGGGACCCAAGAGACCCAGTACTTC.

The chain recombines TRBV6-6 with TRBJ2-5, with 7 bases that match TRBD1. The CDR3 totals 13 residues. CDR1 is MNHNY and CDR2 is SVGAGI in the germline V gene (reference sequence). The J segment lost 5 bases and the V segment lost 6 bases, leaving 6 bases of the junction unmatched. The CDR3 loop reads CASRGDSKETQYF. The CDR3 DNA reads TGTGCCAGCAGGGGGGACAGTAAGGAGACCCAGTACTTC.

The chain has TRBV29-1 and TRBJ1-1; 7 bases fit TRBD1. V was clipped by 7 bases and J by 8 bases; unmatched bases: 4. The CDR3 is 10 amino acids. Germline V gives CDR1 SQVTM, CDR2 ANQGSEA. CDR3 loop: CSGGQTEAFF. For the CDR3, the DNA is TGCAGCGGGGGACAGACCGAAGCTTTCTTT.

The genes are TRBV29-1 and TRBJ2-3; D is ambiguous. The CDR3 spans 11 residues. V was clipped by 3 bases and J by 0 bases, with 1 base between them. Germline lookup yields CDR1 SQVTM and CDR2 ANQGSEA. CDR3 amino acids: CSVDSTDTQYF. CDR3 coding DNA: TGCAGCGTTGATAGCACAGATACGCAGTATTTT.

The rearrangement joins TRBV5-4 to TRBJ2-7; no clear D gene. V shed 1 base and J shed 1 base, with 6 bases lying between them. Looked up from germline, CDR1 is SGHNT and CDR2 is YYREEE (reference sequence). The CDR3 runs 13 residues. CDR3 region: CASSLIASYEQYF. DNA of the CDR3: TGTGCCAGCAGCTTGATTGCTTCCTACGAGCAGTACTTC.

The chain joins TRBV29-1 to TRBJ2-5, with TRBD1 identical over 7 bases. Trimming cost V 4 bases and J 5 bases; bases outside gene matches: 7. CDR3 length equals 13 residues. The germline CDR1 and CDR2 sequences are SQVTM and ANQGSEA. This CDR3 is CSVVGGQGETQYF. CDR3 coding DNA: TGCAGCGTTGTAGGGGGCCAGGGGGAGACCCAGTACTTC.

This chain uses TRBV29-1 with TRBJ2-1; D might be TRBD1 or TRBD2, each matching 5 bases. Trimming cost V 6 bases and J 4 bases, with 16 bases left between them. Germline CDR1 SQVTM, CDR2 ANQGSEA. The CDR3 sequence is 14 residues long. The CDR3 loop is CSVPSGQEYNEQFF. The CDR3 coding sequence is TGCAGCGTGCCCTCGGGGCAAGAATACAATGAGCAGTTCTTC.

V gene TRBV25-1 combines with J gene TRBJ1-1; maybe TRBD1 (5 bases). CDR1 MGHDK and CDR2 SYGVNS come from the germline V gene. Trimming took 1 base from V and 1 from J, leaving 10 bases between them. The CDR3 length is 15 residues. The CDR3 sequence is CASSELGGANTEAFF. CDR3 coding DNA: TGTGCCAGCAGTGAATTGGGAGGGGCGAACACTGAAGCTTTCTTT.

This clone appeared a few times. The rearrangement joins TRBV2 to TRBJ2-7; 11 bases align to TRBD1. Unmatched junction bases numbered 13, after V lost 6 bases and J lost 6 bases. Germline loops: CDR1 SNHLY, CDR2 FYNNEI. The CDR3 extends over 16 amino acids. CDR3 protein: CASRTGTGGITGEQYF. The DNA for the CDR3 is TGTGCCAGCAGGACCGGGACAGGGGGAATTACAGGCGAGCAGTACTTC.

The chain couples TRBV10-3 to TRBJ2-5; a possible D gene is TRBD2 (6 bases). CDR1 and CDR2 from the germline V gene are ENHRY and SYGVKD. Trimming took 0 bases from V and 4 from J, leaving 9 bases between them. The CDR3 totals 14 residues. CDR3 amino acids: CAISESNGGETQYF. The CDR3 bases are TGTGCCATCAGTGAGTCTAACGGGGGAGAGACCCAGTACTTC.

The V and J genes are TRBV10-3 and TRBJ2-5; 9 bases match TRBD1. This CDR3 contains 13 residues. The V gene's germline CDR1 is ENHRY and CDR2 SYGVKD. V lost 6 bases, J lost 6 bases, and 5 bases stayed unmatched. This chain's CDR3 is CAIRGQGGQTQYF. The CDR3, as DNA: TGTGCCATCAGGGGACAGGGTGGGCAGACCCAGTACTTC.

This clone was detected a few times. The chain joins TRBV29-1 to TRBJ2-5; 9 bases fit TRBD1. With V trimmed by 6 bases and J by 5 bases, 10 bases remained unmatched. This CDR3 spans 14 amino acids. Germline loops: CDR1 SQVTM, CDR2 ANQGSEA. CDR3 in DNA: TGCAGCGTAGAGGGACAGGGAACTGGGGAGACCCAGTACTTC. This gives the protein CSVEGQGTGETQYF.

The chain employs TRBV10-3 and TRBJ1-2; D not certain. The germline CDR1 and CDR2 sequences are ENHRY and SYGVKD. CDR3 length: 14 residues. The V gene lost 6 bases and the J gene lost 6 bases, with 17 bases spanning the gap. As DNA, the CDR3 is TGTGCCATCAGCGCCCCGAGTAGGGTCGATGGCTACACCTTC. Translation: CAISAPSRVDGYTF.

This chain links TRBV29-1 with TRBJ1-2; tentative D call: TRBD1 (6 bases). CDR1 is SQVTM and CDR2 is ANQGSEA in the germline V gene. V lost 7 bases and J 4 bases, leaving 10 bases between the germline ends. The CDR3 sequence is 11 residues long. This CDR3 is CSAQGSYGYTF. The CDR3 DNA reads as TGCAGCGCCCAGGGGAGCTATGGCTACACCTTC.

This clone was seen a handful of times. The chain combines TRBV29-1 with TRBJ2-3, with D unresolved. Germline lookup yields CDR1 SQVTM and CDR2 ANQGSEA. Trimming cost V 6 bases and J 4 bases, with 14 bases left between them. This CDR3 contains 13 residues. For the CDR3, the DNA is TGCAGCGTGCTTAGAGTGGGTGCAGATACGCAGTATTTT. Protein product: CSVLRVGADTQYF.

The CDR3 DNA reads TGCGCCAGCAGCCAAGCTAACGGGATGCCCGCCTACGAGCAGTACTTC. Translating it yields CASSQANGMPAYEQYF. The chain uses TRBV4-1 and TRBJ2-7; TRBD2 might be the D (5 bases). V was clipped by 1 base and J by 2 bases, with 15 bases between them. The CDR3 contains 16 residues. The germline CDR1 and CDR2 sequences are MGHRA and YSYEKL.

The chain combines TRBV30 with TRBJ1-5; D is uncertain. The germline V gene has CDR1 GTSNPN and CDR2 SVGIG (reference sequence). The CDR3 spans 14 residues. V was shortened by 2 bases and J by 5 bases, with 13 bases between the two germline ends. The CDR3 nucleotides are TGTGCCTGGAGTCAGACAAACCATGATCAGCCCCAGCATTTT. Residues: CAWSQTNHDQPQHF.

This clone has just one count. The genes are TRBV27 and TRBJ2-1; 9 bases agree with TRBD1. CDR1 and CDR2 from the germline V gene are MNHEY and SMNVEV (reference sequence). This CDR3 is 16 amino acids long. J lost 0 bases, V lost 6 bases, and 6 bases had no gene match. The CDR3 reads CASRPGTGTSYNEQFF. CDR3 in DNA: TGTGCCAGCAGACCCGGGACAGGGACCTCCTACAATGAGCAGTTCTTC.

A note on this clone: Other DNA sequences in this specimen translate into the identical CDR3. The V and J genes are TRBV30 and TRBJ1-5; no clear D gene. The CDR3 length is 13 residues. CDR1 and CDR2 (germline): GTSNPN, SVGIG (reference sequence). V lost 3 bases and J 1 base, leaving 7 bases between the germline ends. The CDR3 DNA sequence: TGTGCCTGGAGCGGAAAGAGCAATCAGCCCCAGCATTTT. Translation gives CAWSGKSNQPQHF.

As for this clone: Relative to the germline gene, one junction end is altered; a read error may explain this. CDR3 loop: CSVHRGNSGELFF. CDR3 sequence (DNA): TGCAGCGTTCACAGGGGGAACTCCGGGGAGCTGTTTTTT. The rearrangement links TRBV29-1 to TRBJ2-2; 8 bases fit TRBD1. This CDR3 region has 13 residues. Germline CDR1 SQVTM, CDR2 ANQGSEA.

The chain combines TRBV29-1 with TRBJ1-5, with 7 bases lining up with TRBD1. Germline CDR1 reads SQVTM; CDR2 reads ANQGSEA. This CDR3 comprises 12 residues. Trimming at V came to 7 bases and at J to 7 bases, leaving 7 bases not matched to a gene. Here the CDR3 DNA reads TGCAGCGCCCGACAGGGAGAACAGCCCCAGCATTTT. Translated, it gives CSARQGEQPQHF. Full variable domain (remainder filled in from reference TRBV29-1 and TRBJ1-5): SAVISQKPSRDICQRGTSLTIQCQVDSQVTMMFWYRQQPGQSLTLIATANQGSEATYESGFVIDKFPISRPNLTFSTLTVSNMSPEDSSIYLCSARQGEQPQHFGDGTRLSIL.

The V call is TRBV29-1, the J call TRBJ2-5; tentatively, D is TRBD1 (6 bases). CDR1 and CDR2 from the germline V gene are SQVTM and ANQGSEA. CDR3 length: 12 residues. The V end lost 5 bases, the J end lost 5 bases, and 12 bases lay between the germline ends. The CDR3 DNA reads TGCAGCGTTACGGACGACAGGGAGACCCAGTACTTC. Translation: CSVTDDRETQYF.

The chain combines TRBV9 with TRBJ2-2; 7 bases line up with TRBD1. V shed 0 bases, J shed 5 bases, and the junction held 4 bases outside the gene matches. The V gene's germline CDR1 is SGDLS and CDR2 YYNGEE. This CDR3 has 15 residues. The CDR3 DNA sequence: TGTGCCAGCAGCGTAGTGGCAGGGGGAACCGGGGAGCTGTTTTTT. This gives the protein CASSVVAGGTGELFF.

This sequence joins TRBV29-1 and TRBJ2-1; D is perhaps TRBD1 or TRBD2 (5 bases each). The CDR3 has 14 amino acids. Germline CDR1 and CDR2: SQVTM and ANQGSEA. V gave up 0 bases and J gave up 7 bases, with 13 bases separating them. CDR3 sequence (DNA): TGCAGCGTTGAAGATCGGGGCTCTGGGAATGAGCAGTTCTTC. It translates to CSVEDRGSGNEQFF.

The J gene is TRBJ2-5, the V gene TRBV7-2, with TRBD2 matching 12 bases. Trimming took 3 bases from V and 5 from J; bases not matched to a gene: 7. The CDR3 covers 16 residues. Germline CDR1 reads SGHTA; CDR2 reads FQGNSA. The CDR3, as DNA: TGTGCCAGCAGCTTGGCTAGCGGGGGGGCGTACGAGACCCAGTACTTC. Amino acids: CASSLASGGAYETQYF.